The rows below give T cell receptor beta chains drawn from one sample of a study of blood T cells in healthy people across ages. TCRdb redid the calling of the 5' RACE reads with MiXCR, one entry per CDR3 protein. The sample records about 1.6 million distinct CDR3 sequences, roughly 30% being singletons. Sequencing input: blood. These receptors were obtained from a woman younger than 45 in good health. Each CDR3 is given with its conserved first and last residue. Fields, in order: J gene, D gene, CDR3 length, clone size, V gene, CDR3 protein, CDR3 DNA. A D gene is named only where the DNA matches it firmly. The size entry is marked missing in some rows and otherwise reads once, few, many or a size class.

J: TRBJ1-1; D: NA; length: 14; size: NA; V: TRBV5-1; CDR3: CASSRWLLNTEAFF; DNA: TGCGCCAGCAGCAGGTGGCTACTTAACACTGAAGCTTTCTTT
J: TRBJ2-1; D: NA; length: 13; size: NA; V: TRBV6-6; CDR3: CASSYSRLLEQFF; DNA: TGTGCCAGCAGTTACTCGAGACTGCTTGAGCAGTTCTTC
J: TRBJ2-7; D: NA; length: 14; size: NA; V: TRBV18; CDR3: CASSPQSGAHEQYF; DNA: TGTGCCAGCTCACCCCAGTCCGGCGCCCACGAGCAGTACTTC
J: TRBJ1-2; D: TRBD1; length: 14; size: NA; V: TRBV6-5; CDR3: CASSYDGTVSGHTF; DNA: TGTGCCAGCAGTTACGACGGGACAGTAAGTGGCCACACCTTC
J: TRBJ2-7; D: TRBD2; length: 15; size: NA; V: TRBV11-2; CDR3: CASSDPGTSGIEQYF; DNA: TGTGCCAGCAGCGACCCCGGGACTAGCGGGATCGAGCAGTACTTC
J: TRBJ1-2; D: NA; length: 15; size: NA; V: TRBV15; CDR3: CATSRDRGAGYGYTF; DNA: TGTGCCACCAGCAGAGATCGCGGGGCTGGTTATGGCTACACCTTC
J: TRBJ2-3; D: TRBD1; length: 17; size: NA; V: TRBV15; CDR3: CATSKLTGGLSTDTQYF; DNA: TGTGCCACCAGCAAATTGACAGGGGGCTTGTCAACAGATACGCAGTATTTT
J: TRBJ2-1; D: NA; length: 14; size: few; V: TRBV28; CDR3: CASSLATRLNEQFF; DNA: TGTGCCAGCAGTTTAGCGACGCGGTTGAATGAGCAGTTCTTC
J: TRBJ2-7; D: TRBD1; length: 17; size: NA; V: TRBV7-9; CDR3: CASSLFRGRTVDYEQYF; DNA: TGTGCCAGCAGCTTATTTAGGGGGCGGACAGTGGACTACGAGCAGTACTTC
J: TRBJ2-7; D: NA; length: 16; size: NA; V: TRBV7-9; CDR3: CASTSSTGAGVHEQYF; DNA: TGTGCCAGCACCAGTTCAACCGGGGCAGGGGTACACGAGCAGTACTTC
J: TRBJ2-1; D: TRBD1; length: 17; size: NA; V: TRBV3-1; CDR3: CASTPAPGTDSYNEQFF; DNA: TGTGCCAGCACCCCAGCGCCAGGGACAGACTCCTACAATGAGCAGTTCTTC
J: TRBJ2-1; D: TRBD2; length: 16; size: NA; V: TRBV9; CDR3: CASTPAGESSYNEQFF; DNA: TGTGCCAGCACCCCAGCGGGAGAGAGCTCCTACAATGAGCAGTTCTTC
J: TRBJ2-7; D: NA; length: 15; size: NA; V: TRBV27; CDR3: CASSLASEGAGEQYF; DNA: TGTGCCAGCAGTTTAGCCTCTGAGGGGGCGGGGGAGCAGTACTTC
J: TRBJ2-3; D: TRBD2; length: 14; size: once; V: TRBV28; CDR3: CASSWGGRRDTQYF; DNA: TGTGCCAGCAGTTGGGGAGGGCGGAGAGATACGCAGTATTTT
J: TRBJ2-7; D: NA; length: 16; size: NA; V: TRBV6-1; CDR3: CASSEASAGASYEQYF; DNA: TGTGCCAGCAGTGAAGCGTCGGCGGGGGCCTCCTACGAGCAGTACTTC
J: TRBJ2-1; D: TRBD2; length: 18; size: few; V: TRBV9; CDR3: CASSVLAGAATDYNEQFF; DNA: TGTGCCAGCAGCGTATTAGCGGGGGCCGCGACCGACTACAATGAGCAGTTCTTC
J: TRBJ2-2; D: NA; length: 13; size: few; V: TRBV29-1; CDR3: CSVEKSGTGELFF; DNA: TGCAGCGTTGAGAAAAGTGGCACCGGGGAGCTGTTTTTT
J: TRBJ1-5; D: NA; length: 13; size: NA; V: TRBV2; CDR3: CASMGQGSQPQHF; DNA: TGTGCCAGCATGGGGCAGGGATCTCAGCCCCAGCATTTT
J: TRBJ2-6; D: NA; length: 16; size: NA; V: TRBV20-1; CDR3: CSARAPWADGANVLTF; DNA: TGCAGTGCTAGGGCCCCTTGGGCGGATGGGGCCAACGTCCTGACTTTC
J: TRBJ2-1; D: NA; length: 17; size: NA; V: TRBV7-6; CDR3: CASSPRAGTSMYNEQFF; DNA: TGTGCCAGCAGCCCTAGAGCGGGCACGTCAATGTACAATGAGCAGTTCTTC
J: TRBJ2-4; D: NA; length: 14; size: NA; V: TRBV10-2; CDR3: CASSEFSREDIQYF; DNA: TGCGCCAGCAGTGAGTTTTCCAGGGAGGACATTCAGTACTTC
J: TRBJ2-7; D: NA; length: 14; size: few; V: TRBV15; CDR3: CATSRDQAADEQYF; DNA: TGTGCCACCAGCAGAGATCAGGCAGCGGACGAGCAGTACTTC
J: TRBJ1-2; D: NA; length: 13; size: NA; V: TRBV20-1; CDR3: CSARAWGDYGYTF; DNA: TGCAGTGCTAGGGCTTGGGGAGACTATGGCTACACCTTC